This TCR beta chain stems from a study of blood T cell repertoires in COVID-19. The table came from immunoSEQ multiplex PCR; TCRdb's copy has only in-frame clones and leaves some out. The data hold a few hundred thousand clones, with over 75% observed a single time. The CDR3 sequence is 14 residues long. V trimming: 5 bases; J trimming: 6 bases; junction bases outside the gene matches: 4. The germline V gene encodes CDR1 WSHSY and CDR2 SAAADI. The source is a woman aged 55-70 years with acute or convalescent COVID-19. Material: peripheral blood. The rearrangement joins TRBV10-2 to TRBJ2-1, with 10 bases fitting TRBD1. The CDR3 DNA sequence: TGCGCCAGCAGTTTGGACAGGGGGGGCAATGAGCAGTTCTTC. This translates into CASSLDRGGNEQFF.